What follows are 29 T cell receptor beta chains derived from one specimen sequenced in a study of beta chain features in type 1 diabetes listed by TCRdb under 2018. Library prep was done by the immunoSEQ multiplex PCR assay. The entire isolated RNA was reverse transcribed using the High Capacity cDNA Reverse Transcription Kit, and thus expressed TCRB transcripts were sequenced. TCRdb's version of the immuneACCESS table is confined to in-frame rearrangements and falls short of the full clone set. An unresolved V gene accounts for under half of the shortfall where checked; the remainder is of unknown origin. In all, the sample holds 300,000 to 350,000 clones, and about 20% of those were seen once. The ten most abundant clones make up under 0.055% of the sample. Sequencing was carried out using naive CD4+ T cells from blood. The cell subset or site label here, explained by the study, means: true naive CD4+ T cells. The receptors originated from a woman in her late teens or twenties in good health.

The chain recombines TRBV9 with TRBJ1-6, with D tentatively TRBD1 (6 bases). The germline CDR1 and CDR2 sequences are SGDLS and YYNGEE. The CDR3 runs to 15 residues. V was cut by 0 bases and J by 4 bases, with 8 bases left in between. The CDR3 DNA is TGTGCCAGCAGCGTAGACGGACAGTATAATTCACCCCTCCACTTT. It specifies CASSVDGQYNSPLHF.

The chain joins TRBV29-1 to TRBJ2-7, with 11 bases matching TRBD1. V lost 7 bases to trimming and J lost 3 bases; unmatched junction nucleotides: 5. Per germline, CDR1 SQVTM and CDR2 ANQGSEA. This CDR3 has 13 amino acids. CDR3 nucleotides: TGCAGCGCCCGGACAGGGGGCGACTACGAGCAGTACTTC. It is translated as CSARTGGDYEQYF.

This clone was counted between two and nine times. The rearrangement links TRBV5-1 to TRBJ1-4, with 7 positions matching TRBD1. Trimming at V came to 3 bases and at J to 5 bases, leaving 4 bases not matched to a gene. The CDR3 contains 14 residues. Looked up from germline, CDR1 is SGHRS and CDR2 is YFSETQ. Here the CDR3 DNA reads TGCGCCAGCAGCTCCGACAGGGCAAATGAAAAACTGTTTTTT. This gives the protein CASSSDRANEKLFF.

This clone was recorded a few times. The chain carries TRBV18 and TRBJ2-3, with TRBD2 matching 9 bases. Trimming removed 3 bases from V and 6 bases from J; junction bases left unmatched: 13. Germline V lookup: CDR1 KGHSH, CDR2 LQKENI. The CDR3 is made up of 17 amino acids. The CDR3 DNA sequence: TGTGCCAGCTCACCCTACGTAGCGGGAGCGAGGTCCGATACGCAGTATTTT. Translated: CASSPYVAGARSDTQYF.

V is TRBV19 and J is TRBJ2-2, with D unresolved. Germline V gene sequence: CDR1 LNHDA, CDR2 SQIVND (reference sequence). The CDR3 contains 14 residues. With 3 bases removed from V and 5 bases from J, the gap between germline ends came to 10 bases. Here the CDR3 reads CASSMPWPTGELFF. CDR3 nucleotides: TGTGCCAGTAGTATGCCTTGGCCTACCGGGGAGCTGTTTTTT.

This chain links TRBV6-6 with TRBJ2-5; D may be TRBD2 (6 bases). This CDR3 spans 14 amino acids. The ends were cut back, 0 bases at V and 5 bases at J, with 10 bases in the middle. From germline, CDR1 is MNHNY and CDR2 SVGAGI (reference sequence). CDR3 in amino acids: CASSYSTGGETQYF. CDR3 nucleotides: TGTGCCAGCAGTTACTCGACCGGAGGGGAGACCCAGTACTTC.

The V and J genes are TRBV25-1 and TRBJ2-2, with TRBD1 matching 11 bases. Germline V gives CDR1 MGHDK, CDR2 SYGVNS. V shed 4 bases, J shed 4 bases, and the junction held 2 bases outside the gene matches. This CDR3 is built from 15 residues. The CDR3 is CASSGGTGGTGELFF. In DNA, the CDR3 is TGTGCCAGCAGTGGGGGGACAGGGGGCACCGGGGAGCTGTTTTTT.

This clone was observed a few times. This chain uses TRBV7-2 with TRBJ2-7, with 7 bases that match TRBD2. J lost 0 bases, V lost 3 bases, and 5 bases had no gene match. Germline loops: CDR1 SGHTA, CDR2 FQGNSA. The CDR3 covers 15 residues. This CDR3 is CASSLSGVSSYEQYF. CDR3 DNA: TGTGCCAGCAGCTTGAGCGGGGTGAGCTCCTACGAGCAGTACTTC.

This clone was counted between two and nine times. The DNA for the CDR3 is TGTGCCAGCAGCCTGGGACAGGGCTCTGGCTACACCTTC. It is translated as CASSLGQGSGYTF. The gene calls are TRBV7-2 and TRBJ1-2; 9 bases match TRBD1. CDR1 and CDR2 from the germline V gene are SGHTA and FQGNSA. V was pared by 5 bases and J by 7 bases, with 5 bases of the junction left unmatched. The CDR3 totals 13 residues.

The chain employs TRBV10-3 and TRBJ2-1, with TRBD1 as a possible D gene (6 bases). Germline assignment: CDR1 ENHRY and CDR2 SYGVKD. With 10 bases removed from V and 7 bases from J, the gap between germline ends came to 11 bases. CDR3 length: 11 residues. The CDR3 bases are TGTGCCACCCAGGGGTGGAATGAGCAGTTCTTC. Its translation: CATQGWNEQFF.

The chain combines TRBV30 with TRBJ2-3, with a tentative D call TRBD2 (6 bases). This CDR3 contains 14 residues. Between the trimmed V and J ends, which lost 4 bases and 2 bases, there was a span of 13 bases. Germline V gene sequence: CDR1 GTSNPN, CDR2 SVGIG (reference sequence). The CDR3 is CAWIGAGNTDTQYF. The CDR3 DNA sequence: TGTGCCTGGATTGGGGCGGGGAACACAGATACGCAGTATTTT.

The genes are TRBV5-4 and TRBJ2-7, with D perhaps matching TRBD1 (5 bases). The V end was cut by 4 bases, the J end by 3 bases, with 11 bases between. CDR1 is SGHNT and CDR2 is YYREEE in the germline V gene (reference sequence). The CDR3 sequence is 13 residues long. This chain's CDR3 is CASSTDTNYEQYF. For the CDR3, the DNA is TGTGCCAGCAGCACGGACACGAACTACGAGCAGTACTTC.

This clone was found a few times. This chain uses TRBV4-2 with TRBJ1-5; D not certain. Per germline, CDR1 LGHNA and CDR2 YNFKEQ. CDR3 length: 17 amino acids. V dropped 2 bases and J dropped 6 bases, with 20 bases sitting between them. Here the CDR3 DNA reads TGTGCCAGCAGCCAATCTGAGGGAGACGAGTTCCGTCAGCCCCAGCATTTT. Amino acid sequence: CASSQSEGDEFRQPQHF.

The sample holds a few counts of this clone. The V and J genes are TRBV14 and TRBJ2-1; TRBD2 agrees at 11 bases. Per germline, CDR1 SGHDN and CDR2 FVKESK. This CDR3 comprises 16 residues. The V segment lost 1 base and the J segment 9 bases; nucleotides outside the gene matches: 8. CDR3 loop: CASSQALAGGGFEQFF. The CDR3 DNA is TGTGCCAGCAGCCAAGCCCTAGCGGGAGGTGGATTTGAGCAGTTCTTC.

This clone showed up just a few times. The chain is built from TRBV14 and TRBJ1-2, with D possibly being TRBD1 (6 bases). CDR1 and CDR2 from the germline V gene are SGHDN and FVKESK. The CDR3 spans 15 residues. V lost 1 base to trimming and J lost 4 bases, with 13 bases between them. The CDR3 here is CASSQGTDSIYGYTF. The DNA of the CDR3 is TGTGCCAGCAGCCAAGGTACGGACAGCATCTATGGCTACACCTTC.

The chain employs TRBV5-1 and TRBJ2-3, with TRBD1 identical over 8 bases. The CDR3 spans 14 residues. Germline CDR1 reads SGHRS; CDR2 reads YFSETQ. J was trimmed by 7 bases and V by 7 bases; bases with no gene match: 11. The DNA of the CDR3 is TGCGCCAGCGGAACGGGACAGGTCTTCAATACGCAGTATTTT. This gives the protein CASGTGQVFNTQYF.

This clone has a handful of counts. Other nucleotide sequences from this sample produce the same CDR3. The V call is TRBV18, the J call TRBJ1-1; D call uncertain. V was clipped by 2 bases and J by 2 bases, with 6 bases between them. The CDR3 spans 13 residues. Germline lookup yields CDR1 KGHSH and CDR2 LQKENI. The CDR3 nucleotides are TGTGCCAGCTCACCAGGGCTTAACACTGAAGCTTTCTTT. Its translation is CASSPGLNTEAFF.

This clone was picked up a small number of times. V usage is TRBV7-9 and J usage is TRBJ2-1; 12 bases line up with TRBD2. Germline values: CDR1 SEHNR, CDR2 FQNEAQ (reference sequence). The CDR3 has 15 residues. The trim removed 4 bases at V and 7 bases at J, leaving 5 bases unmatched. CDR3 coding DNA: TGTGCCAGCAGCTCAACGACTAGCGGGAGTAATGAGCAGTTCTTC. Residues: CASSSTTSGSNEQFF.

The rearrangement uses TRBV12-5 and TRBJ1-1; 7 nucleotides align to TRBD1. Germline loops: CDR1 LGHNT, CDR2 FRNRAP. The CDR3 is 14 residues long. V lost 7 bases and J lost 3; bases outside the gene matches: 8. The CDR3, as DNA: TGTGCTAGTGCCCAGAATGACAGGGACACTGAAGCTTTCTTT. It yields the protein CASAQNDRDTEAFF.

This clone was seen a handful of times. The chain combines TRBV7-9 with TRBJ1-2; the match to TRBD1 covers 9 bases. Germline-derived CDR1 and CDR2 are SEHNR and FQNEAQ (reference sequence). The CDR3 runs to 15 residues. V shed 5 bases, J shed 3 bases, and the junction held 7 bases outside the gene matches. CDR3 sequence (DNA): TGTGCCAGCAGCATTGGACAGGGGTTGGACTATGGCTACACCTTC. Translated: CASSIGQGLDYGYTF.

In DNA, the CDR3 is TGTGCCAGCAATCCGCAGGGGAGCCTCTACGAGCAGTACTTC. Translating gives CASNPQGSLYEQYF. The rearrangement uses TRBV2 and TRBJ2-7; a possible D gene is TRBD1 (6 bases). The germline V gene has CDR1 SNHLY and CDR2 FYNNEI. V was shortened by 7 bases and J by 3 bases, with 16 bases between the two germline ends. This CDR3 contains 14 residues.

J is TRBJ1-1 and V is TRBV20-1; D unresolved. V lost 4 bases and J lost 4, with 7 bases in between. Per germline, CDR1 DFQATT and CDR2 SNEGSKA (reference sequence). The CDR3 is 11 amino acids. The CDR3 DNA follows: TGCAGTGCTATTCTCCTCACTGAAGCTTTCTTT. The encoded protein is CSAILLTEAFF.

This clone appeared a few times. The CDR3 DNA follows: TGTGCCAGCAGCCCTAGGGGGGGGAGCAATCAGCCCCAGCATTTT. Translation gives CASSPRGGSNQPQHF. The chain uses TRBV7-2 and TRBJ1-5; D possibly corresponds to TRBD1 (6 bases). The V gene's germline CDR1 is SGHTA and CDR2 FQGNSA. The CDR3 is 15 residues long. Trimming took off 5 bases at V and 1 base at J, with 12 bases between the two ends.

V gene TRBV30 combines with J gene TRBJ2-1; TRBD2 might be the D (6 bases). The V end was cut by 5 bases, the J end by 5 bases, with 16 bases between. The CDR3 is 14 residues long. Germline assignment: CDR1 GTSNPN and CDR2 SVGIG (reference sequence). In nucleotides, the CDR3 is TGTGCCTGGGTTCGGTGGGAGGCCAACAATGAGCAGTTCTTC. Its protein is CAWVRWEANNEQFF.

The chain recombines TRBV12-5 with TRBJ2-3, with no clear D. Germline CDR1 is LGHNT and CDR2 is FRNRAP. V was shortened by 0 bases and J by 3 bases, with 7 bases between the two germline ends. The CDR3 has 14 amino acids. The CDR3 protein is CASGLVQNTDTQYF. The CDR3 DNA sequence: TGTGCTAGTGGTTTGGTCCAGAATACAGATACGCAGTATTTT.

In its sample, this clone was seen a few times. This chain connects TRBV5-4 to TRBJ1-5; D perhaps matches TRBD1 (6 bases). Germline CDR1 SGHNT, CDR2 YYREEE (reference sequence). The CDR3 totals 14 residues. V lost 2 bases, J lost 5 bases, and 11 bases lay in between. The chain's CDR3 is CASSLGGRDQPQHF. The DNA of the CDR3 is TGTGCCAGCAGCTTAGGGGGAAGGGATCAGCCCCAGCATTTT.

The chain uses TRBV7-9 and TRBJ2-3, with a tentative D call TRBD2 (6 bases). V lost 5 bases, J lost 11 bases, and 17 bases lay in between. There are 13 residues in the CDR3. Germline CDR1 is SEHNR and CDR2 is FQNEAQ (reference sequence). CDR3 in DNA: TGTGCCAGCAGCCCCGGGGCGGGGCATGGGCAGTATTTT. It yields the protein CASSPGAGHGQYF.

The rearrangement uses TRBV11-2 and TRBJ2-7; no clear D gene. CDR1 SGHAT and CDR2 FQNNGV come from the germline V gene. Trimming stripped 3 bases from V and 6 bases from J, with 12 bases between. This CDR3 comprises 13 residues. CDR3 nucleotide sequence: TGTGCCAGCAGCTTGGTAGGAGCCGGCGAGCAGTACTTC. Its translation: CASSLVGAGEQYF.

This clone was counted a few times. The rearrangement joins TRBV29-1 to TRBJ1-1; 7 nucleotides align to TRBD1. The CDR3 extends over 14 amino acids. Looked up from germline, CDR1 is SQVTM and CDR2 is ANQGSEA. V was pared by 7 bases and J by 4 bases, with 12 bases of the junction left unmatched. DNA for the CDR3: TGCAGCGCCTTCTCGGACAGGCCGAGCACTGAAGCTTTCTTT. Its translation is CSAFSDRPSTEAFF. Full variable domain (missing parts from reference TRBV29-1 and TRBJ1-1): SAVISQKPSRDICQRGTSLTIQCQVDSQVTMMFWYRQQPGQSLTLIATANQGSEATYESGFVIDKFPISRPNLTFSTLTVSNMSPEDSSIYLCSAFSDRPSTEAFFGQGTRLTVV.